These 10 T cell receptor beta chains share one sample of origin, sequenced in a study of blood T cell repertoires in COVID-19. Profiling relied on immunoSEQ multiplex PCR, and the TCRdb table lists in-frame clones only, not all of them. The sample carries about 160,000 clones, about nine tenths recorded once. The specimen was peripheral blood. The source is a man aged 55-75 years with active or convalescent COVID-19.

The rearrangement joins TRBV7-9 to TRBJ2-5; a possible D gene is TRBD1 (6 bases). V was shortened by 3 bases and J by 1 base, with 12 bases between the two germline ends. This CDR3 spans 15 amino acids. CDR1 is SEHNR and CDR2 is FQNEAQ in the germline V gene (reference sequence). Written as DNA, the CDR3 is TGTGCCAGCAGCTTGGGACAAACAATCCAAGAGACCCAGTACTTC. It yields the protein CASSLGQTIQETQYF.

V and J are TRBV11-3 and TRBJ2-1; D possibly corresponds to TRBD1 (5 bases). The V gene lost 5 bases and the J gene lost 0 bases, with 14 bases spanning the gap. The CDR3 is made up of 16 amino acids. Looked up from germline, CDR1 is SGHNT and CDR2 is YENEEA. The CDR3: CASSPTPDNSYNEQFF. DNA for the CDR3: TGTGCCAGCAGCCCGACTCCGGACAACTCCTACAATGAGCAGTTCTTC.

CDR3 nucleotide sequence: TGCGCCAGCAGCTTGGTGTCAGGGTACACCGGGGAGCTGTTTTTT. Protein product: CASSLVSGYTGELFF. The rearrangement uses TRBV5-1 and TRBJ2-2; possible D gene TRBD1, 5 bases. This CDR3 region has 15 residues. Deletions cut 0 bases from V and 3 bases from J, with 9 bases between. Germline CDR1 and CDR2: SGHRS and YFSETQ.

CDR3 nucleotides: TGTGCCAGCAGTCCGGTACGCCTGGGGGGAAAACTGTTTTTT. As protein: CASSPVRLGGKLFF. The genes are TRBV28 and TRBJ1-4; maybe TRBD1 (5 bases). Trimming stripped 5 bases from V and 10 bases from J, with 17 bases between. Per the germline V gene, CDR1 is MDHEN and CDR2 is SYDVKM. The CDR3 is 14 residues long.

The chain joins TRBV5-6 to TRBJ2-7, with 8 bases aligning to TRBD2. CDR1 and CDR2 from the germline V gene are SGHDT and YYEEEE. This CDR3 is 16 amino acids long. Trimming at V came to 3 bases and at J to 0 bases, leaving 8 bases not matched to a gene. The CDR3 is CASSYTSGGPSYEQYF. CDR3 DNA sequence: TGTGCCAGCAGCTATACTAGCGGAGGACCCTCCTACGAGCAGTACTTC.

This clone has just one count. The same CDR3 is also encoded by other DNA sequences in this sample. The rearrangement uses TRBV5-1 and TRBJ2-1, with 13 bases aligning to TRBD2. Germline CDR1 SGHRS, CDR2 YFSETQ. The CDR3 loop spans 15 amino acids. V lost 4 bases, J lost 7 bases, and 5 bases stayed unmatched. The CDR3 DNA is TGCGCCAGCAGCCTAGGACTAGCGGGAGTGAATGAGCAGTTCTTC. Amino acid sequence: CASSLGLAGVNEQFF. Filled out from reference TRBV5-1 and TRBJ2-1, the complete variable domain reads KAGVTQTPRYLIKTRGQQVTLSCSPISGHRSVSWYQQTPGQGLQFLFEYFSETQRNKGNFPGRFSGRQFSNSRSEMNVSTLELGDSALYLCASSLGLAGVNEQFFGPGTRLTVL.

V gene TRBV10-3 combines with J gene TRBJ2-7; 10 bases are shared with TRBD1. The CDR3 consists of 13 residues. In germline, CDR1 is ENHRY, CDR2 SYGVKD. Trimming took 10 bases from V and 2 from J; bases not matched to a gene: 5. The CDR3 DNA reads as TGTGCCACCGGGACAGGGGCTACCTACGAGCAGTACTTC. Translating it yields CATGTGATYEQYF.

The rearrangement links TRBV3-1 (or the pseudogene TRBV3-2) to TRBJ2-7, with TRBD1 matching 9 bases. CDR1 and CDR2 from the germline V gene are LGHDT and YNNKEL (reference sequence). The CDR3 has 14 amino acids. V dropped 8 bases and J dropped 3; count of bases not matched to a gene: 8. CDR3 residues: CASRPGTGHYEQYF. The CDR3 DNA reads TGTGCCAGCCGCCCCGGGACAGGGCACTACGAGCAGTACTTC.

V and J are TRBV6-4 and TRBJ2-2; 7 bases are a match to TRBD2. The length of the CDR3 is 14 residues. Germline V lookup: CDR1 MRHNA, CDR2 SNTAGT. The junction had 7 bases not matched to a gene; V was cut back by 6 bases and J by 6 bases. CDR3 sequence (DNA): TGTGCCAGCAGCGTCTCCGGACTAGCCGGGGAGCTGTTTTTT. It encodes CASSVSGLAGELFF.

The chain links TRBV10-2 to TRBJ2-5, with TRBD2 identical over 9 bases. V shed 7 bases, J shed 3 bases, and the junction held 6 bases outside the gene matches. Germline values: CDR1 WSHSY, CDR2 SAAADI. The CDR3 consists of 14 residues. The CDR3: CASTTLAGEETQYF. CDR3 bases: TGCGCCAGCACTACATTAGCGGGAGAAGAGACCCAGTACTTC.